One sample yielded the 7 T cell receptor beta chains listed below, sequenced in a study of blood T cell repertoires in COVID-19 (dated by TCRdb to the early 2020s). The library was made by the immunoSEQ multiplex PCR assay. The table comes from immuneACCESS by way of TCRdb, which keeps in-frame sequences with V and J called. Part of the clones is missing from these tables; in studies checked, under half for an unresolved V gene and the rest for unknown reasons. The sample records under 200,000 clones, roughly 85% of which are singletons. Roughly 18% of the sample goes to the ten largest clones. Sequencing was carried out using PBMCs or T cells enriched from blood (not recorded which). The receptor source for this set is a man in his 60s who had recovered from COVID-19.

The chain carries TRBV29-1 and TRBJ1-4; D may be TRBD1 (6 bases). The CDR3 sequence is 12 residues long. CDR1 and CDR2 (germline): SQVTM, ANQGSEA. V shed 4 bases and J shed 5 bases, with 8 bases lying between them. This CDR3 reads CSVGRGNEKLFF. The CDR3 DNA is TGCAGCGTTGGCAGGGGCAATGAAAAACTGTTTTTT. Based on the CDR3 plus reference TRBV29-1 and TRBJ1-4, the full variable domain is SAVISQKPSRDICQRGTSLTIQCQVDSQVTMMFWYRQQPGQSLTLIATANQGSEATYESGFVIDKFPISRPNLTFSTLTVSNMSPEDSSIYLCSVGRGNEKLFFGSGTQLSVL.

The chain is built from TRBV15 and TRBJ2-2; 13 bases map to TRBD2. Losses at the gene ends were 0 bases for V and 7 bases for J; bases not matched to a gene: 8. Germline values: CDR1 LNHNV, CDR2 YYDKDF (reference sequence). The CDR3 consists of 18 residues. CDR3 coding DNA: TGTGCCACCAGCAGAGATCCCACTAGCGGGAGGGATGGCGGGGAGCTGTTTTTT. Translation: CATSRDPTSGRDGGELFF.

The chain links TRBV28 to TRBJ1-1; 8 bases agree with TRBD1. The V and J ends lost 5 bases and 4 bases, in that order; junction bases with no gene match: 6. Germline lookup yields CDR1 MDHEN and CDR2 SYDVKM. CDR3 length: 14 amino acids. CDR3 amino acids: CASSIQGVSTEAFF. The CDR3 nucleotides read TGTGCCAGCAGTATACAGGGGGTGAGCACTGAAGCTTTCTTT.

This chain connects TRBV6-6 to TRBJ1-5; tentatively, D is TRBD1 (6 bases). This CDR3 contains 15 residues. Per the germline V gene, CDR1 is MNHNY and CDR2 is SVGAGI (reference sequence). The ends were cut back, 6 bases at V and 0 bases at J, with 12 bases in the middle. The CDR3 DNA sequence: TGTGCCAGCAGCTTCATGGGGGCTAGCAATCAGCCCCAGCATTTT. The encoded protein is CASSFMGASNQPQHF.

This rearrangement joins TRBV3-1 (or the pseudogene TRBV3-2) to TRBJ2-5; no firm D call. Deletions cut 6 bases from V and 5 bases from J, with 13 bases between. Germline V gene lookup returns CDR1 LGHDT and CDR2 YNNKEL (reference sequence). The CDR3 has 13 amino acids. In DNA, the CDR3 is TGTGCCAGCAGGCCTCTCAACGGGGAGACCCAGTACTTC. Translated: CASRPLNGETQYF.

This chain uses TRBV28 with TRBJ1-6; no clear D. CDR1 is MDHEN, CDR2 SYDVKM, per germline. The CDR3 length is 16 residues. The V and J ends lost 4 bases and 0 bases respectively, with 10 bases between them. CDR3 in DNA: TGTGCCAGCAGTTGGGCTGCCAGCTCCTATAATTCACCCCTCCACTTT. As protein: CASSWAASSYNSPLHF.

Turning to this clone: At the DNA level, this CDR3 is encoded by other sequences in the same sample as well. This chain connects TRBV27 to TRBJ1-1; D is unresolved. The CDR3 is 13 amino acids. The germline V gene has CDR1 MNHEY and CDR2 SMNVEV (reference sequence). Trimming took off 3 bases at V and 2 bases at J, with 7 bases between the two ends. CDR3 region: CASSFRRNTEAFF. In DNA, the CDR3 is TGTGCCAGCAGTTTCAGAAGAAACACTGAAGCTTTCTTT.